Below are 27 T cell receptor beta chains sequenced from a single sample in a study of blood T cell repertoires in COVID-19. The method was immunoSEQ multiplex PCR; TCRdb's version includes in-frame clones alone and lacks a portion of them. Of some 60,000 clones detected, under 95% appear once; the ten largest clones hold 1.5% to 2%. The source material was peripheral blood. The source is a human donor in a cohort sampled during active COVID-19.

V usage is TRBV13 and J usage is TRBJ2-1, with TRBD2 identical over 8 bases. The CDR3 sequence is 16 residues long. The germline gives CDR1 PRHDT, CDR2 FYEKMQ (reference sequence). The V segment lost 5 bases and the J segment 4 bases; nucleotides outside the gene matches: 10. The CDR3 DNA reads TGTGCCAGCAGCCCCGAAGCGGGAGCGAAATACAATGAGCAGTTCTTC. Amino acid sequence: CASSPEAGAKYNEQFF.

This clone has a single count. The J gene is TRBJ2-1, the V gene TRBV28; 13 nucleotides align to TRBD2. The germline V gene encodes CDR1 MDHEN and CDR2 SYDVKM. This CDR3 has 15 amino acids. J gave up 8 bases and V 5 bases, and 6 bases lay outside the gene matches. The CDR3 sequence: CASSHGTSGKDEQFF. Here the CDR3 DNA reads TGTGCCAGCAGTCACGGGACTAGCGGGAAGGATGAGCAGTTCTTC.

The chain joins TRBV9 to TRBJ2-7; weak D call: TRBD2 (6 bases). The CDR3 length is 14 residues. The V gene's germline CDR1 is SGDLS and CDR2 YYNGEE. The germline V and J ends were trimmed by 2 bases and 2 bases, with 11 bases remaining between them. This CDR3 reads CASSVGRDPYEQYF. CDR3 DNA sequence: TGTGCCAGCAGCGTGGGGCGGGACCCCTACGAGCAGTACTTC.

The chain is built from TRBV4-3 and TRBJ1-3, with TRBD1 identical over 9 bases. CDR1 and CDR2 (germline): LGHNA, YSLEER. Germline trimming cut 0 bases from V and 0 bases from J; bases unmatched to any gene: 6. The CDR3 is 18 amino acids. The CDR3, as DNA: TGCGCCAGCAGCCAAGAAATGGGGACAGGGTCCTCTGGAAACACCATATATTTT. Protein: CASSQEMGTGSSGNTIYF.

The chain employs TRBV9 and TRBJ1-2; D is possibly TRBD1 (6 bases). Trimming stripped 4 bases from V and 8 bases from J, with 12 bases between. The V gene's germline CDR1 is SGDLS and CDR2 YYNGEE. The CDR3 consists of 12 residues. DNA of the CDR3: TGTGCCAGCAGCCCAAACAGGGACGGCTACACCTTC. Encoded protein: CASSPNRDGYTF.

This sequence joins TRBV25-1 and TRBJ2-7, with D maybe TRBD2 (6 bases). The germline CDR1 and CDR2 sequences are MGHDK and SYGVNS. The CDR3 has 15 amino acids. Trimming shortened V by 3 bases and J by 2 bases, and 14 bases separated the two germline ends. CDR3 in amino acids: CASSDPWRATYEQYF. CDR3 in DNA: TGTGCCAGCAGTGATCCCTGGAGGGCAACCTACGAGCAGTACTTC.

This rearrangement joins TRBV9 to TRBJ2-5; TRBD2 agrees at 11 bases. V lost 4 bases and J lost 4; bases outside the gene matches: 9. Germline V gene lookup returns CDR1 SGDLS and CDR2 YYNGEE. CDR3 size: 16 residues. This CDR3 reads CASSSPTSGKRETQYF. The CDR3 region has the DNA TGTGCCAGCAGCTCCCCGACTAGCGGGAAGAGAGAGACCCAGTACTTC. The full variable domain, rest sourced from reference TRBV9 and TRBJ2-5, is DSGVTQTPKHLITATGQRVTLRCSPRSGDLSVYWYQQSLDQGLQFLIQYYNGEERAKGNILERFSAQQFPDLHSELNLSSLELGDSALYFCASSSPTSGKRETQYFGPGTRLLVL.

This rearrangement joins TRBV24-1 to TRBJ2-3; 7 bases are shared with TRBD2. The junction had 2 bases not matched to a gene; V was cut back by 6 bases and J by 0 bases. CDR1 and CDR2 from the germline V gene are KGHDR and SFDVKD. This CDR3 is 14 amino acids long. CDR3 nucleotides: TGTGCCACCAGTCTAGCGGCTAGCACAGATACGCAGTATTTT. Translated, it gives CATSLAASTDTQYF.

The J gene is TRBJ2-2, the V gene TRBV4-1; a weak D match, TRBD1 (5 bases). There are 15 residues in the CDR3. CDR1 and CDR2 from the germline V gene are MGHRA and YSYEKL. Trimming removed 0 bases from V and 4 bases from J, with 9 bases in between. CDR3 in amino acids: CASSQEGVGTGELFF. In DNA, the CDR3 is TGCGCCAGCAGCCAAGAAGGGGTGGGCACCGGGGAGCTGTTTTTT.

The gene calls are TRBV7-9 and TRBJ2-1, with 11 positions matching TRBD2. V was clipped by 6 bases and J by 5 bases; unmatched bases: 6. In germline, CDR1 is SEHNR, CDR2 FQNEAQ (reference sequence). This CDR3 comprises 15 residues. The chain's CDR3 is CASSSTSGVDNEQFF. DNA for the CDR3: TGTGCCAGCAGTTCGACTAGCGGGGTCGACAATGAGCAGTTCTTC.

This sequence joins TRBV5-1 and TRBJ2-1; D remains unclear. The V gene lost 2 bases and the J gene lost 2 bases, with 14 bases spanning the gap. This CDR3 has 16 residues. Germline CDR1 SGHRS, CDR2 YFSETQ. CDR3: CASSLDPGGPYNEQFF. CDR3 bases: TGCGCCAGCAGCTTAGATCCCGGTGGGCCCTACAATGAGCAGTTCTTC.

The chain couples TRBV28 to TRBJ2-1, with no clear D. Trimming stripped 6 bases from V and 8 bases from J, with 17 bases between. The CDR3 has 14 amino acids. CDR1 and CDR2 (germline): MDHEN, SYDVKM. Written as DNA, the CDR3 is TGTGCCAGCAGAGAGCATTCCCTTTTGGATGAGCAGTTCTTC. Its translation: CASREHSLLDEQFF.

V usage is TRBV12-3 or TRBV12-4 and J usage is TRBJ2-5; 8 bases are shared with TRBD2. CDR3 length equals 13 residues. J was trimmed by 5 bases and V by 6 bases; bases with no gene match: 5. CDR3 in amino acids: CASRLSGSETQYF. The CDR3 nucleotides are TGTGCCAGCAGATTAAGCGGGAGTGAGACCCAGTACTTC.

The chain has TRBV6-6 and TRBJ1-6; D is perhaps TRBD1 (6 bases). CDR3 length equals 14 residues. Germline V CDR1 and CDR2: MNHNY, SVGAGI (reference sequence). V dropped 0 bases and J dropped 8 bases, with 8 bases sitting between them. CDR3 sequence: CASSYSAGDSPLHF. In nucleotides, the CDR3 is TGTGCCAGCAGTTACTCGGCAGGGGATTCACCCCTCCACTTT.

The V call is TRBV7-9, the J call TRBJ2-3; tentative D call: TRBD2 (5 bases). V was clipped by 2 bases and J by 0 bases, with 9 bases between them. Germline assignment: CDR1 SEHNR and CDR2 FQNEAQ (reference sequence). This CDR3 is 15 amino acids long. Here the CDR3 reads CASSLPGTSTDTQYF. The CDR3, as DNA: TGTGCCAGCAGCTTACCGGGAACTAGCACAGATACGCAGTATTTT.

The chain carries TRBV9 and TRBJ1-2; D is unresolved. The CDR3 spans 12 residues. V gave up 0 bases and J gave up 7 bases, with 7 bases separating them. CDR1 SGDLS and CDR2 YYNGEE come from the germline V gene. The CDR3 region is CASSVVRSGYTF. Here the CDR3 DNA reads TGTGCCAGCAGCGTAGTTCGGTCTGGCTACACCTTC.

The V gene is TRBV28, the J gene TRBJ1-1, with 9 bases lining up with TRBD1. Trimming took 1 base from V and 10 from J; bases not matched to a gene: 25. The V gene's germline CDR1 is MDHEN and CDR2 SYDVKM. The CDR3 loop spans 20 amino acids. CDR3 sequence (DNA): TGTGCCAGCAGTTTATTCTCCGGCGAGTCCCCCGAGGACAGGGGATTTACAGCTTTCTTT. As protein: CASSLFSGESPEDRGFTAFF. Together with reference TRBV28 and TRBJ1-1, the CDR3 gives the full variable domain: DVKVTQSSRYLVKRTGEKVFLECVQDMDHENMFWYRQDPGLGLRLIYFSYDVKMKEKGDIPEGYSVSREKKERFSLILESASTNQTSMYLCASSLFSGESPEDRGFTAFFGQGTRLTVV.

CDR3 coding DNA: TGCAGTGCTAGTTGGGGACAGGGAATTGAGACCCAGTACTTC. This sequence encodes CSASWGQGIETQYF. The genes are TRBV20-1 and TRBJ2-5; 9 nucleotides line up with TRBD1. The CDR3 covers 14 residues. Germline V gene sequence: CDR1 DFQATT, CDR2 SNEGSKA (reference sequence). Germline trimming cut 3 bases from V and 5 bases from J; bases unmatched to any gene: 7.

This clone was recorded only once. This sequence joins TRBV4-3 and TRBJ2-7, with TRBD2 as a possible D gene (5 bases). The germline V gene has CDR1 LGHNA and CDR2 YSLEER. V lost 0 bases and J lost 4, with 13 bases in between. This CDR3 has 15 amino acids. CDR3 residues: CASSQDTRGDYEQYF. The CDR3 nucleotides read TGCGCCAGCAGCCAAGATACTAGAGGAGATTACGAGCAGTACTTC.

This clone was picked up a small number of times. This chain joins TRBV6-5 and TRBJ1-3; D is perhaps TRBD1 (6 bases). Germline loops: CDR1 MNHEY, CDR2 SVGAGI. CDR3 length: 14 amino acids. The V gene lost 9 bases and the J gene lost 0 bases, with 12 bases spanning the gap. This chain's CDR3 is CASKRDNSGNTIYF. The CDR3 DNA reads as TGTGCCAGTAAACGGGACAACTCTGGAAACACCATATATTTT.

The chain recombines TRBV10-3 with TRBJ2-1, with 9 bases aligning to TRBD2. The germline CDR1 and CDR2 sequences are ENHRY and SYGVKD. Unmatched junction bases numbered 8, after V lost 5 bases and J lost 6 bases. This CDR3 spans 15 amino acids. CDR3 nucleotide sequence: TGTGCCATCAGTCCTCCAGCGGGAGGTGTCAATGAGCAGTTCTTC. It is translated as CAISPPAGGVNEQFF.

V is TRBV2 and J is TRBJ2-2; 11 nucleotides match TRBD2. Germline trimming cut 6 bases from V and 8 bases from J; bases unmatched to any gene: 11. The CDR3 runs 16 residues. Germline V gene data show CDR1 as SNHLY and CDR2 as FYNNEI. CDR3 in amino acids: CASSPQLAGVAGELFF. The CDR3 DNA reads TGTGCCAGCAGCCCCCAACTAGCGGGAGTGGCGGGGGAGCTGTTTTTT.

CDR3 sequence (DNA): TGTGTCAGAAGCTTAGCGACGGGGAACACCGGGGAGCTGTTTTTT. It specifies CVRSLATGNTGELFF. This chain joins TRBV7-5 and TRBJ2-2; the table's TRBD2 call for D was not verified on the DNA. TRBV7-5 is listed as a pseudogene. There are 15 residues in the CDR3.

The gene calls are TRBV28 and TRBJ2-7, with TRBD2 matching over 11 bases. Germline trimming cut 6 bases from V and 5 bases from J; bases unmatched to any gene: 12. The CDR3 extends over 16 amino acids. CDR1 is MDHEN, CDR2 SYDVKM, per germline. The CDR3 nucleotides read TGTGCCAGCAGCTCCGCCGGGACTAGCGGACTTAACGAGCAGTACTTC. As protein: CASSSAGTSGLNEQYF.

The chain is built from TRBV25-1 and TRBJ1-1; D might be TRBD1 (6 bases). The germline gives CDR1 MGHDK, CDR2 SYGVNS. The ends were cut back, 3 bases at V and 4 bases at J, with 18 bases in the middle. CDR3 size: 16 residues. CDR3 coding DNA: TGTGCCAGCAGTGAGTTTTTCCTGGGACATACCACTGAAGCTTTCTTT. Translating it yields CASSEFFLGHTTEAFF.

CDR3 sequence: CASSFLAGEKQFF. The CDR3 DNA reads TGTGCCAGCAGCTTCCTAGCGGGAGAAAAGCAGTTCTTC. The chain uses TRBV5-4 and TRBJ2-1, with 10 bases lining up with TRBD2. V gave up 2 bases and J gave up 11 bases; unmatched junction bases: 4. The germline gives CDR1 SGHNT, CDR2 YYREEE (reference sequence). This CDR3 comprises 13 residues.

This clone was detected only once. The gene calls are TRBV10-1 and TRBJ2-5; 7 bases align to TRBD2. Germline CDR1 WNHNN, CDR2 SYGVQD (reference sequence). The junction had 5 bases not matched to a gene; V was cut back by 0 bases and J by 1 base. The CDR3 is 16 amino acids. The CDR3 sequence is CASSESRGGSQETQYF. The DNA for the CDR3 is TGCGCCAGCAGTGAGTCAAGAGGCGGGAGCCAAGAGACCCAGTACTTC.